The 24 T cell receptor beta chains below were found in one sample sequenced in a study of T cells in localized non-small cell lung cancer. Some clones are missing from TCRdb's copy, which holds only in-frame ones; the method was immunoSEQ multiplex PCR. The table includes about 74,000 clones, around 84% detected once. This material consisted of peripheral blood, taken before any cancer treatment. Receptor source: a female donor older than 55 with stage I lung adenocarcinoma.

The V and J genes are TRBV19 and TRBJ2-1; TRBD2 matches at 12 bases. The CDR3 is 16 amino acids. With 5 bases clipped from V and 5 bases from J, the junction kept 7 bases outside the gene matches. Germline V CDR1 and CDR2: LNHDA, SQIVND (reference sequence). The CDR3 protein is CASSARLAGVDNEQFF. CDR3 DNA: TGTGCCAGTAGTGCGAGACTAGCGGGAGTGGACAATGAGCAGTTCTTC.

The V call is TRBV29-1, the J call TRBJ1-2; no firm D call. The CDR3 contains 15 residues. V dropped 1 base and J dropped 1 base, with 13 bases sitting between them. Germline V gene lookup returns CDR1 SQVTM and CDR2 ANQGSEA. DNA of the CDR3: TGCAGCGTTGAAGGGGGAAATAGGAATAACTATGGCTACACCTTC. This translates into CSVEGGNRNNYGYTF. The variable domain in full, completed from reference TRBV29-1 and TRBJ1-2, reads SAVISQKPSRDICQRGTSLTIQCQVDSQVTMMFWYRQQPGQSLTLIATANQGSEATYESGFVIDKFPISRPNLTFSTLTVSNMSPEDSSIYLCSVEGGNRNNYGYTFGSGTRLTVV.

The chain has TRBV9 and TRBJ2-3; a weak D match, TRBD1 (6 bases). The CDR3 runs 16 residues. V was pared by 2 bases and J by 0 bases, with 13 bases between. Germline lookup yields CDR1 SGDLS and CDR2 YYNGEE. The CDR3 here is CASSVGALASTDTQYF. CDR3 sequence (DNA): TGTGCCAGCAGCGTGGGGGCCCTAGCTAGCACAGATACGCAGTATTTT.

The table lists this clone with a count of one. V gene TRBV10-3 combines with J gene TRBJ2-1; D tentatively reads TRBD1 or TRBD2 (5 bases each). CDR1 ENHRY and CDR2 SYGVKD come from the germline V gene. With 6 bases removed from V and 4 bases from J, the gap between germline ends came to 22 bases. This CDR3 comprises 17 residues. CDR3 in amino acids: CAIRDEPGRGIYNEQFF. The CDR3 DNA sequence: TGTGCCATCAGGGACGAACCGGGACGGGGTATTTACAATGAGCAGTTCTTC.

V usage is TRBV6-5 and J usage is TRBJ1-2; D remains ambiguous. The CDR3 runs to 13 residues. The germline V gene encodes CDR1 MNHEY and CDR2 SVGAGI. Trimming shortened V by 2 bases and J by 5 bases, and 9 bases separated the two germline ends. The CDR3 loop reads CASSYPGSYGYTF. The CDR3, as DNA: TGTGCCAGCAGTTACCCTGGTTCATATGGCTACACCTTC.

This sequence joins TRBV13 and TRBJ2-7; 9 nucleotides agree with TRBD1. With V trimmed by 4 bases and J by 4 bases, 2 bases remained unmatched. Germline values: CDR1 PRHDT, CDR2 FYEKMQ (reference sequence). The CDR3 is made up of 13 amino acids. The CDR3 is CASSSGTGYEQYF. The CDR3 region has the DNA TGTGCCAGCAGCTCGGGGACAGGGTACGAGCAGTACTTC.

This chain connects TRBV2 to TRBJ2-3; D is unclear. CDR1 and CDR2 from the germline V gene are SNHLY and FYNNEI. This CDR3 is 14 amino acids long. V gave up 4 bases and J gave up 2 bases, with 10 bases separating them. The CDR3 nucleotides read TGTGCCAGCAGTGTGGGTCAGACCACAGATACGCAGTATTTT. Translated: CASSVGQTTDTQYF.

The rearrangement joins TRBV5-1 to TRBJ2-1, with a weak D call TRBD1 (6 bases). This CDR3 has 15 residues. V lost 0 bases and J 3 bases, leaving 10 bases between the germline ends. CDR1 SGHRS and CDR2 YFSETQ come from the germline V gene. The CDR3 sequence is CASSLVGGFYNEQFF. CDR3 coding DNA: TGCGCCAGCAGCTTGGTTGGGGGCTTCTACAATGAGCAGTTCTTC.

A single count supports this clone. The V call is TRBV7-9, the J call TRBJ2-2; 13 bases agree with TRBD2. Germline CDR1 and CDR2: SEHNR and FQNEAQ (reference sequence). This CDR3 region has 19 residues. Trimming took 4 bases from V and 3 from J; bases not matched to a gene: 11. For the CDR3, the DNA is TGTGCCAGCAGCTCAAGATCTACTAGCGGGAGGGCCTACACCGGGGAGCTGTTTTTT. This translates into CASSSRSTSGRAYTGELFF.

This CDR3 is CASSSGTGAQPQHF. CDR3 nucleotides: TGTGCCAGCAGCTCCGGGACAGGAGCCCAGCCCCAGCATTTT. The V gene is TRBV6-5, the J gene TRBJ1-5; TRBD1 agrees at 8 bases. The junction had 8 bases not matched to a gene; V was cut back by 6 bases and J by 7 bases. From germline, CDR1 is MNHEY and CDR2 SVGAGI. This CDR3 is 14 amino acids long.

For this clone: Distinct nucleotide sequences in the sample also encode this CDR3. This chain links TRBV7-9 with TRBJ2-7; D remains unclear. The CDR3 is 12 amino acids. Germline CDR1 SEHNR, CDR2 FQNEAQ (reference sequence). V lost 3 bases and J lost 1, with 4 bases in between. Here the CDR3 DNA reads TGTGCCAGCAGCTTCAGTTCCTACGAGCAGTACTTC. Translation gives CASSFSSYEQYF. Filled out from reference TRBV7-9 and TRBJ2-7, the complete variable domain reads DTGVSQNPRHKITKRGQNVTFRCDPISEHNRLYWYRQTLGQGPEFLTYFQNEAQLEKSRLLSDRFSAERPKGSFSTLEIQRTEQGDSAMYLCASSFSSYEQYFGPGTRLTVT.

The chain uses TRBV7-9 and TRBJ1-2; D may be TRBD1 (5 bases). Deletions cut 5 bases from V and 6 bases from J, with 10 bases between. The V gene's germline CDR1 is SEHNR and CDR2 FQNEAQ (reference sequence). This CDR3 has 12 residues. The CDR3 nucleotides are TGTGCCAGCAGCCCAGGGTTGCATGGCTACACCTTC. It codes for CASSPGLHGYTF.

As DNA, the CDR3 is TGTGCCAGCTCACGACCTAGCGGGGGCTCCTACGAGCAGTACTTC. Translated, it gives CASSRPSGGSYEQYF. V gene TRBV18 combines with J gene TRBJ2-7; 10 nucleotides agree with TRBD2. The germline V gene has CDR1 KGHSH and CDR2 LQKENI. The V segment lost 4 bases and the J segment 0 bases; nucleotides outside the gene matches: 3. The CDR3 spans 15 residues.

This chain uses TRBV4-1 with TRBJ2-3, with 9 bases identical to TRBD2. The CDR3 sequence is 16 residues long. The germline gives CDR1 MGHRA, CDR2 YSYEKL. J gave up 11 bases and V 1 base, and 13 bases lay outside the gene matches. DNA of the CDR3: TGCGCCAGCAGCCAAGGAGGGACAGCGGGGGGCCGGGAGCAGTATTTT. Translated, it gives CASSQGGTAGGREQYF.

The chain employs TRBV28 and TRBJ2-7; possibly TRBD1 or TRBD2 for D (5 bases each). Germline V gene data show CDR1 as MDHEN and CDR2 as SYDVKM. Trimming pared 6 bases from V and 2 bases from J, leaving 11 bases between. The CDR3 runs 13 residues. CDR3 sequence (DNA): TGTGCCAGCAGGGTAACGGGACCCTACGAGCAGTACTTC. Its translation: CASRVTGPYEQYF.

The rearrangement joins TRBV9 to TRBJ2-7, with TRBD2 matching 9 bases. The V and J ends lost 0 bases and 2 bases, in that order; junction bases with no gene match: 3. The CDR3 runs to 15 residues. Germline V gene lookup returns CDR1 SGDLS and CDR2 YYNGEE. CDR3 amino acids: CASSVGAGGAYEQYF. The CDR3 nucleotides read TGTGCCAGCAGCGTAGGTGCGGGGGGGGCCTACGAGCAGTACTTC.

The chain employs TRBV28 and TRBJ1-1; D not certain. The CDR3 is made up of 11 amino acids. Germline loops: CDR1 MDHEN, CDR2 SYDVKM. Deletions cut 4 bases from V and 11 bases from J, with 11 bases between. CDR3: CASSSRVVAFF. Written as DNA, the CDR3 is TGTGCCAGCAGTTCAAGGGTGGTGGCTTTCTTT.

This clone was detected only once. The CDR3 loop is CASSLDGSSWYF. For the CDR3, the DNA is TGCGCCAGCAGCTTGGACGGAAGCTCCTGGTACTTC. V is TRBV5-1 and J is TRBJ2-5, with D uncertain. The germline CDR1 and CDR2 sequences are SGHRS and YFSETQ. V was pared by 0 bases and J by 13 bases, with 13 bases between. CDR3 size: 12 residues.

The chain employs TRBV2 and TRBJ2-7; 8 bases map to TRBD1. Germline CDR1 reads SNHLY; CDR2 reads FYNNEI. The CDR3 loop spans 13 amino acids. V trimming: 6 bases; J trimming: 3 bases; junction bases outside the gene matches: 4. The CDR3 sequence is CASRGDRFYEQYF. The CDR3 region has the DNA TGTGCCAGCAGGGGGGACAGGTTCTACGAGCAGTACTTC.

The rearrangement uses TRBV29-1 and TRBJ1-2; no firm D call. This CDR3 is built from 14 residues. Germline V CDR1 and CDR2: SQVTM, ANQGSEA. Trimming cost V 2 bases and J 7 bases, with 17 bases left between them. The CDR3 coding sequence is TGCAGCGTTGAAAAGCAGGATCCTCGGTCTGGCTACACCTTC. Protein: CSVEKQDPRSGYTF.

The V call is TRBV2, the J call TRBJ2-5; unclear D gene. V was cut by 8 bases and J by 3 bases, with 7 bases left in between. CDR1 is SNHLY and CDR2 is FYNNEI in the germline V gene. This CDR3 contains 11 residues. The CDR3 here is CASEREETQYF. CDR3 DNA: TGTGCCAGCGAAAGGGAAGAGACCCAGTACTTC.

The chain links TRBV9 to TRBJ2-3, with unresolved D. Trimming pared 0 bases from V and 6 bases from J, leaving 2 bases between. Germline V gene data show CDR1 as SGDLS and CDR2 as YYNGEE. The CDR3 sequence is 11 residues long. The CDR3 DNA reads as TGTGCCAGCAGCGTAGGGGATACGCAGTATTTT. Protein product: CASSVGDTQYF.

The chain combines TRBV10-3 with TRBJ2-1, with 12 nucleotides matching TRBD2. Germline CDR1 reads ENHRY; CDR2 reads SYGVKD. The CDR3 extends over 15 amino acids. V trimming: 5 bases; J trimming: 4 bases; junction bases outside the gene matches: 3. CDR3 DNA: TGTGCCATCAGTTGGACTAGCGGGGAATACAATGAGCAGTTCTTC. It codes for CAISWTSGEYNEQFF.

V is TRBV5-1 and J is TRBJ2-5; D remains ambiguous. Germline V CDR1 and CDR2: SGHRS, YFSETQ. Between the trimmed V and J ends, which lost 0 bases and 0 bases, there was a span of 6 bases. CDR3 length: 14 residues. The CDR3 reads CASSLGLNQETQYF. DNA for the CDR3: TGCGCCAGCAGCTTGGGGCTCAACCAAGAGACCCAGTACTTC.